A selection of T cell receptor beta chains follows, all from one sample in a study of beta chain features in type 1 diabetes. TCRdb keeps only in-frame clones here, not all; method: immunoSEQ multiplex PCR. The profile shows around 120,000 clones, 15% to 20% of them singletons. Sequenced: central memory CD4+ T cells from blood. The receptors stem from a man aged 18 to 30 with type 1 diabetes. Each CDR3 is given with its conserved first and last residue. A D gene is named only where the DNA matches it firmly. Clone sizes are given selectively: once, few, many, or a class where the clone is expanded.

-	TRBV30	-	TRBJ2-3	TGTGCCTGGAGTGCAGATCGGCAGGGGACAGATACGCAGTATTTT	CAWSADRQGTDTQYF
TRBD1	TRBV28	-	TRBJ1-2	TGTGCCAGCGTCAACCCGGGACAGGGGAACTATGGCTACACCTTC	CASVNPGQGNYGYTF
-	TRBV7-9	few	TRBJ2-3	TGTGCCAGCAGCTCGTTGTCCGGGGTCACAGATACGCAGTATTTT	CASSSLSGVTDTQYF
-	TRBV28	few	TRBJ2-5	TGTGCCAGCAGTCCCCTCTTCCGGAGTGGAGAGACCCAGTACTTC	CASSPLFRSGETQYF
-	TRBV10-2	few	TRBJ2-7	TGCGCCAGCAGTGAAGGTTTGGCTAGCTGGAACGAGCAGTACTTC	CASSEGLASWNEQYF
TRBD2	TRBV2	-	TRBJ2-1	TGTGCCAGCAGCCCCTCCAGCGGGAGTTTTAATGAGCAGTTCTTC	CASSPSSGSFNEQFF
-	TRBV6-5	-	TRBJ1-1	TGTGCCAGCAGTTACCTTGGGAGTAGCATGAACACTGAAGCTTTCTTT	CASSYLGSSMNTEAFF
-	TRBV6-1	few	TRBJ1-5	TGTGCCAGCAGTGAAGTGTCAAATCAGCCCCAGCATTTT	CASSEVSNQPQHF
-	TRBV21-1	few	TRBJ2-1	TGTGCCAGCAGACAGCGAGGAACGGGACCCCACTACAATGAGCAGTTCTTC	CASRQRGTGPHYNEQFF
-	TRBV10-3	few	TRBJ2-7	TGTGCCATCAGTGAGTCGGTACACCCCCAGCCCTACGAGCAGTACTTC	CAISESVHPQPYEQYF
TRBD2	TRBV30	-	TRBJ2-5	TGTGCCTGGAGGCCAGCGGGGGGCGGAGAGACCCAGTACTTC	CAWRPAGGGETQYF
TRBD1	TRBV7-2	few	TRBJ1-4	TGTGCCAGCAGCTCTCGACAGGGGGCTAATGAAAAACTGTTTTTT	CASSSRQGANEKLFF
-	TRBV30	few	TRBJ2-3	TGTGCCTGGAGTGTATGGGACAATACGCAGTATTTT	CAWSVWDNTQYF
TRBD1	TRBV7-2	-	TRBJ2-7	TGTGCCAGCAGCCAAGACAGGGACTCCTACGAGCAGTACTTC	CASSQDRDSYEQYF
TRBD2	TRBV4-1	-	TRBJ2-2	TGCGCCAGCAGCCAAAAGACTCCGACTAGCGGGAACGGGGAGCTGTTTTTT	CASSQKTPTSGNGELFF
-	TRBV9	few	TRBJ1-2	TGTGCCAGCAGCGTAGGGTGGACATCTAACTATGGCTACACCTTC	CASSVGWTSNYGYTF
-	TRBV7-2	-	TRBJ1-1	TGTGCCAGCAGCATCTATAGGAACACTGAAGCTTTCTTT	CASSIYRNTEAFF
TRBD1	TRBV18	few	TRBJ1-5	TGTGCCAGCTCACCGGAGACAGGGGATCAGCCCCAGCATTTT	CASSPETGDQPQHF
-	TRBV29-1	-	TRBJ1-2	TGCAGCGTCGGACCCGGGGGGTATGGCTACACCTTC	CSVGPGGYGYTF
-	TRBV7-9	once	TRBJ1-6	TGTGCCAGCAGCTCCTTGAAATCAGGGGCTTCACCCCTCCACTTT	CASSSLKSGASPLHF